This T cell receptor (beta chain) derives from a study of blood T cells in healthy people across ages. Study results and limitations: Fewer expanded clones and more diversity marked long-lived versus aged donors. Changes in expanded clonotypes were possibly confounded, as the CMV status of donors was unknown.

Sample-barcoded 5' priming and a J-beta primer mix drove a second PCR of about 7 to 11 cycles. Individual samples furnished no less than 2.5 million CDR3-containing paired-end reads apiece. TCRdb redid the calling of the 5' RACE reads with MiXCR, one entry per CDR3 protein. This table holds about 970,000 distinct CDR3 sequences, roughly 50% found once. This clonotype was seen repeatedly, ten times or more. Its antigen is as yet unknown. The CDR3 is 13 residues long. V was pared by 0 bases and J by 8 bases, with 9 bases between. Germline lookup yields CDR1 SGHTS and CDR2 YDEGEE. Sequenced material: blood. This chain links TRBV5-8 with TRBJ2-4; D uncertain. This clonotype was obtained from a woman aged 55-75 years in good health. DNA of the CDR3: TGTGCCAGCAGCTTGGCCCCCTTAGACATTCAGTACTTC. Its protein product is CASSLAPLDIQYF.